This T cell receptor beta chain is from a study of cytomegalovirus exposure and HLA in healthy donors. V was shortened by 5 bases and J by 7 bases, with 16 bases between the two germline ends. The CDR3 spans 15 residues. The V gene's germline CDR1 is SGHNT and CDR2 YYREEE (reference sequence). While unrecorded immune exposures were likely, the donors were nominally healthy when sampled. Notes on this clone: Its antigen is as yet unknown.

Broader study findings: In vitro checks showed that a few CMV-associated chains really do target CMV antigens. Sequencing likely generated an artifact that appeared as a cluster of highly shared sequence variants. Upon later analysis, TCR association rates were observed to vary by HLA locus, being highest for DRB1 and lowest for HLA-C.

With 60 Vbeta and 13 Jbeta primers, the PCR was carried out. Libraries were prepared by immunoSEQ multiplex PCR; TCRdb keeps only in-frame clonotypes and omits some of them. Found here are approximately 120,000 clones, around 73% of them singletons; the top ten hold under 10%. The source of this sequence is a man aged 35 to 55 in good health and CMV-seronegative. V and J are TRBV5-4 and TRBJ1-6; D is possibly TRBD1 (6 bases). The material sequenced was PBMCs. CDR3 in amino acids: CASRPSLGANSPLHF. The CDR3 DNA reads TGTGCCAGCAGGCCCTCGTTGGGGGCGAATTCACCCCTCCACTTT.